Following are 28 T cell receptor beta chains from one sample sequenced in a study of blood T cell repertoires in COVID-19. Repertoires were generated with immunoSEQ multiplex PCR, while TCRdb's copy carries only in-frame clones and drops some. The table has about 150,000 clones, 65% to 85% seen once. The material sequenced was PBMCs or T cells enriched from blood (not recorded which). Every receptor here comes from a man in his 70s who had been exposed to COVID-19.

The chain joins TRBV7-2 to TRBJ2-5; 15 bases are shared with TRBD2. CDR1 SGHTA and CDR2 FQGNSA come from the germline V gene. This CDR3 comprises 16 residues. Losses at the gene ends were 4 bases for V and 7 bases for J; bases not matched to a gene: 7. The CDR3 loop is CASSSGLAGGGGTQYF. The CDR3 DNA is TGTGCCAGCAGCTCCGGACTAGCGGGAGGGGGAGGGACCCAGTACTTC.

V and J are TRBV2 and TRBJ1-3; 8 nucleotides line up with TRBD1. The CDR3 loop spans 14 amino acids. Germline assignment: CDR1 SNHLY and CDR2 FYNNEI. V dropped 8 bases and J dropped 2; count of bases not matched to a gene: 5. The CDR3 bases are TGTGCCAGCGGGCAGGGGGCGGCTGGAAACACCATATATTTT. Its protein is CASGQGAAGNTIYF.

V is TRBV18 and J is TRBJ1-6, with 8 bases aligning to TRBD1. CDR3 length: 17 residues. The V gene's germline CDR1 is KGHSH and CDR2 LQKENI. With 1 base clipped from V and 7 bases from J, the junction kept 9 bases outside the gene matches. CDR3 coding DNA: TGTGCCAGCTCACCACTCGTTACGGGACAGGCCAATTCACCCCTCCACTTT. This translates into CASSPLVTGQANSPLHF. Drawing the rest from reference TRBV18 and TRBJ1-6, the complete variable domain is NAGVMQNPRHLVRRRGQEARLRCSPMKGHSHVYWYRQLPEEGLKFMVYLQKENIIDESGMPKERFSAEFPKEGPSILRIQQVVRGDSAAYFCASSPLVTGQANSPLHFGNGTRLTVT.

V is TRBV6-2 or TRBV6-3 and J is TRBJ2-7; the D gene is possibly TRBD2 (5 bases). CDR1 is MNHEY, CDR2 SVGEGT, per germline. The CDR3 runs 14 residues. Trimming cost V 0 bases and J 7 bases, with 13 bases left between them. CDR3 DNA: TGTGCCAGCAGTTACTCGAGCGGCAGCATAGAGCAGTACTTC. It yields the protein CASSYSSGSIEQYF.

The J gene is TRBJ1-2, the V gene TRBV2, with D maybe TRBD1 (5 bases). The CDR3 extends over 13 amino acids. V was pared by 2 bases and J by 8 bases, with 12 bases between. Per the germline V gene, CDR1 is SNHLY and CDR2 is FYNNEI. This chain's CDR3 is CASSEQGQGGYTF. As DNA, the CDR3 is TGTGCCAGCAGTGAACAGGGTCAGGGAGGCTACACCTTC. Variable domain in full (rest from reference TRBV2 and TRBJ1-2): EPEVTQTPSHQVTQMGQEVILRCVPISNHLYFYWYRQILGQKVEFLVSFYNNEISEKSEIFDDQFSVERPDGSNFTLKIRSTKLEDSAMYFCASSEQGQGGYTFGSGTRLTVV.

The chain links TRBV5-1 to TRBJ2-1; TRBD1 agrees at 10 bases. V lost 2 bases, J lost 8 bases, and 7 bases stayed unmatched. CDR3 length: 15 residues. Per the germline V gene, CDR1 is SGHRS and CDR2 is YFSETQ. CDR3 loop: CASSFRDRGLDEQFF. In DNA, the CDR3 is TGCGCCAGCAGCTTCCGGGACAGGGGATTGGATGAGCAGTTCTTC.

This clone appeared once. The chain links TRBV10-3 to TRBJ1-5; the D gene is possibly TRBD1 (5 bases). With 5 bases removed from V and 0 bases from J, the gap between germline ends came to 14 bases. The CDR3 is made up of 16 amino acids. Looked up from germline, CDR1 is ENHRY and CDR2 is SYGVKD. The CDR3 sequence is CAISSSGSYSNQPQHF. Written as DNA, the CDR3 is TGTGCCATCAGTAGTTCAGGGTCCTATAGCAATCAGCCCCAGCATTTT.

V usage is TRBV10-3 and J usage is TRBJ1-2; D unclear. Germline CDR1 and CDR2: ENHRY and SYGVKD. This CDR3 comprises 13 residues. V was cut by 0 bases and J by 8 bases, with 10 bases left in between. DNA for the CDR3: TGTGCCATCAGTGAGTCTTTGAGGGCCGGCTACACCTTC. It is translated as CAISESLRAGYTF.

The chain combines TRBV6-5 with TRBJ2-1, with D maybe TRBD2 (5 bases). Germline-derived CDR1 and CDR2 are MNHEY and SVGAGI. The V end was cut by 6 bases, the J end by 8 bases, with 14 bases between. CDR3 length: 13 amino acids. CDR3 DNA sequence: TGTGCCAGCAGGGACTGGACTCAAGATGAGCAGTTCTTC. Encoded protein: CASRDWTQDEQFF.

The chain links TRBV11-2 to TRBJ2-7; 8 bases fit TRBD1. The CDR3 extends over 15 amino acids. CDR1 SGHAT and CDR2 FQNNGV come from the germline V gene. Germline trimming cut 5 bases from V and 3 bases from J; bases unmatched to any gene: 9. CDR3 bases: TGTGCCAGCAGCCCGACAGGGGTTCCAAGCTACGAGCAGTACTTC. It encodes CASSPTGVPSYEQYF.

The chain uses TRBV7-2 and TRBJ1-1, with 7 bases aligning to TRBD1. The CDR3 totals 15 residues. Germline CDR1 SGHTA, CDR2 FQGNSA. J lost 2 bases, V lost 2 bases, and 5 bases had no gene match. The CDR3 loop reads CASSLPGTVNTEAFF. CDR3 in DNA: TGTGCCAGCAGCTTACCAGGGACAGTTAACACTGAAGCTTTCTTT.

The CDR3 sequence: CASSPLAESGYTF. The CDR3, as DNA: TGTGCCAGCAGTCCCCTAGCAGAATCGGGCTACACCTTC. This chain connects TRBV2 to TRBJ1-2, with unresolved D. This CDR3 is built from 13 residues. The V and J ends lost 5 bases and 8 bases respectively, with 15 bases between them. Germline CDR1 and CDR2: SNHLY and FYNNEI.

The rearrangement uses TRBV6-4 and TRBJ2-1, with 8 bases lining up with TRBD2. V trimming: 8 bases; J trimming: 7 bases; junction bases outside the gene matches: 7. The CDR3 runs to 13 residues. Germline V gives CDR1 MRHNA, CDR2 SNTAGT. The CDR3 DNA reads as TGTGCCAGCGCTGGACTAGCCGGGAATGAGCAGTTCTTC. Amino acids: CASAGLAGNEQFF.

This sequence joins TRBV3-1 (or the pseudogene TRBV3-2) and TRBJ2-7; 14 bases align to TRBD2. In germline, CDR1 is LGHDT, CDR2 YNNKEL (reference sequence). Losses at the gene ends were 4 bases for V and 4 bases for J; bases not matched to a gene: 6. This CDR3 is built from 16 residues. The CDR3 region has the DNA TGTGCCAGCAGCCCGGGACTAGCGGGAGTTGTGTACGAGCAGTACTTC. Encoded protein: CASSPGLAGVVYEQYF.

J is TRBJ2-5 and V is TRBV5-1; a weak D match, TRBD2 (5 bases). CDR1 and CDR2 (germline): SGHRS, YFSETQ. The V gene lost 5 bases and the J gene lost 4 bases, with 21 bases spanning the gap. The CDR3 sequence is 16 residues long. CDR3 protein: CASRLQGTSGGETQYF. CDR3 in DNA: TGCGCCAGCAGACTACAAGGAACGTCCGGAGGAGAGACCCAGTACTTC.

The chain joins TRBV7-2 to TRBJ2-7; 14 bases agree with TRBD2. Germline-derived CDR1 and CDR2 are SGHTA and FQGNSA. The CDR3 length is 15 residues. Trimming at V came to 7 bases and at J to 0 bases, leaving 2 bases not matched to a gene. The DNA of the CDR3 is TGTGCCAGCACCGGACTAGCGGGGGGCTCCTACGAGCAGTACTTC. Protein product: CASTGLAGGSYEQYF.

The V gene is TRBV5-1, the J gene TRBJ1-1; TRBD1 might be the D (5 bases). The germline V gene has CDR1 SGHRS and CDR2 YFSETQ. The ends were cut back, 0 bases at V and 6 bases at J, with 12 bases in the middle. The CDR3 runs 14 residues. This CDR3 is CASSLEAGFAEAFF. The CDR3 region has the DNA TGCGCCAGCAGCTTGGAGGCAGGGTTCGCTGAAGCTTTCTTT.

The chain has TRBV15 and TRBJ2-5; D is uncertain. The V gene lost 7 bases and the J gene lost 5 bases, with 20 bases spanning the gap. The CDR3 spans 15 residues. Germline CDR1 and CDR2: LNHNV and YYDKDF (reference sequence). The CDR3, as DNA: TGTGCCACCAAGCCCCCAGGCAGGATGGTTGAGACCCAGTACTTC. Protein: CATKPPGRMVETQYF.

This clone was counted a single time. This rearrangement joins TRBV19 to TRBJ2-1, with a weak D call TRBD1 (7 bases). V gave up 5 bases and J gave up 7 bases, with 21 bases separating them. CDR1 is LNHDA and CDR2 is SQIVND in the germline V gene (reference sequence). The CDR3 spans 16 residues. CDR3 DNA: TGTGCCAGTAGTCTCCGGGACAGTGTTGGGAGGAATGAGCAGTTCTTC. Translation gives CASSLRDSVGRNEQFF. The full variable domain, its missing parts supplied by reference TRBV19 and TRBJ2-1, is DGGITQSPKYLFRKEGQNVTLSCEQNLNHDAMYWYRQDPGQGLRLIYYSQIVNDFQKGDIAEGYSVSREKKESFPLTVTSAQKNPTAFYLCASSLRDSVGRNEQFFGPGTRLTVL.

The rearrangement uses TRBV28 and TRBJ2-7; possible D gene TRBD2, 6 bases. Germline V gene sequence: CDR1 MDHEN, CDR2 SYDVKM. The germline V and J ends were trimmed by 0 bases and 9 bases, with 6 bases remaining between them. The CDR3 contains 11 residues. CDR3 loop: CASSLWGGQYF. The CDR3 DNA sequence: TGTGCCAGCAGTTTATGGGGAGGGCAGTACTTC.

The sample holds one count of this clone. The rearrangement links TRBV6-2 or TRBV6-3 to TRBJ1-2, with TRBD1 as a possible D gene (5 bases). V lost 6 bases and J lost 8, with 16 bases in between. CDR1 is MNHEY and CDR2 is SVGEGT in the germline V gene. The CDR3 spans 13 residues. As DNA, the CDR3 is TGTGCCAGCAGCCAGGGAGGTGTTAAAGGCTACACCTTC. Translated: CASSQGGVKGYTF.

In its sample, this clone was seen a few times. The chain recombines TRBV19 with TRBJ1-2; D is ambiguous. The CDR3 is 13 residues long. V lost 4 bases and J 4 bases, leaving 10 bases between the germline ends. Looked up from germline, CDR1 is LNHDA and CDR2 is SQIVND (reference sequence). For the CDR3, the DNA is TGTGCCAGTAGTACACAGAGTTTCTATGGCTACACCTTC. As protein: CASSTQSFYGYTF.

The chain uses TRBV6-6 and TRBJ2-7; a possible D gene is TRBD1 (6 bases). V lost 8 bases and J 0 bases, leaving 14 bases between the germline ends. CDR3 size: 14 residues. Germline CDR1 and CDR2: MNHNY and SVGAGI (reference sequence). The CDR3 loop reads CASDYRAPSYEQYF. The CDR3 DNA follows: TGTGCCAGCGATTACAGGGCCCCCTCCTACGAGCAGTACTTC.

This clone was counted between two and nine times. CDR3 in amino acids: CASSSNRGFLNTEAFF. In DNA, the CDR3 is TGTGCCAGCAGCTCGAACAGGGGTTTTTTGAACACTGAAGCTTTCTTT. The chain employs TRBV7-9 and TRBJ1-1; 7 nucleotides match TRBD1. The CDR3 spans 16 residues. Germline V gene data show CDR1 as SEHNR and CDR2 as FQNEAQ (reference sequence). The J segment lost 0 bases and the V segment lost 4 bases, leaving 8 bases of the junction unmatched.

V usage is TRBV19 and J usage is TRBJ1-6, with a possible D match to TRBD1 (5 bases). Between the trimmed V and J ends, which lost 4 bases and 13 bases, there was a span of 11 bases. Germline assignment: CDR1 LNHDA and CDR2 SQIVND (reference sequence). CDR3 length equals 12 residues. The CDR3 nucleotides read TGTGCCAGTAGTAGGGGCGAAAGGCCCCTCCACTTT. Translated: CASSRGERPLHF.

The chain combines TRBV2 with TRBJ1-2; no reliable D call. From germline, CDR1 is SNHLY and CDR2 FYNNEI. This CDR3 is built from 12 residues. V was cut by 8 bases and J by 7 bases, with 14 bases left in between. The CDR3 DNA sequence: TGTGCCAGCGTGGCTCAGGCGGGTGGCTACACCTTC. It is translated as CASVAQAGGYTF.

The rearrangement joins TRBV18 to TRBJ2-7, with 9 bases matching TRBD1. Germline CDR1 reads KGHSH; CDR2 reads LQKENI. The CDR3 runs 14 residues. The ends lost 5 bases at V and 3 bases at J; junction bases unmatched: 5. The CDR3: CASSAGTGLYEQYF. DNA for the CDR3: TGTGCCAGCTCAGCCGGGACAGGGCTCTACGAGCAGTACTTC.

This clone was detected a few times. This chain connects TRBV2 to TRBJ1-2; 9 bases align to TRBD1. Germline CDR1 and CDR2: SNHLY and FYNNEI. V was pared by 7 bases and J by 5 bases, with 2 bases of the junction left unmatched. The CDR3 is made up of 12 amino acids. The CDR3 DNA reads as TGTGCCAGCATCGGGACAGGGTATGGCTACACCTTC. Its protein product is CASIGTGYGYTF.